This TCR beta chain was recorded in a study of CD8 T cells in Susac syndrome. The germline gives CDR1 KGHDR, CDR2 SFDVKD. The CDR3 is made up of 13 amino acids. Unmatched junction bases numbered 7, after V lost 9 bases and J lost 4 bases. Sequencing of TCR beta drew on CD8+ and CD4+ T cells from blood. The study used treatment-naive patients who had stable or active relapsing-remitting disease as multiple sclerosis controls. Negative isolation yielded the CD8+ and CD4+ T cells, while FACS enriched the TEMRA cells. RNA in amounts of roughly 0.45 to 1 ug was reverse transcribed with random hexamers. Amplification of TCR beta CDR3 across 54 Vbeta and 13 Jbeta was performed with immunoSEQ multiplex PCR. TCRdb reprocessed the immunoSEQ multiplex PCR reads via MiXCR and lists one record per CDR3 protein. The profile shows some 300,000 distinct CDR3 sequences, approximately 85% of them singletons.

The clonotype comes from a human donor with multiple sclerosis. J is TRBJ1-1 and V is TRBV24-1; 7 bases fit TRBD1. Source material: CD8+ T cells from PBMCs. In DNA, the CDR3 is TGTGCCACCCGGGGGAGGGGGCTCACTGAAGCTTTCTTT. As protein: CATRGRGLTEAFF.